Below, 4 T cell receptor beta chains from the same sample are listed, as sequenced in a study of breast tumors, draining lymph nodes, adjacent tissues. One entry per CDR3 protein results from TCRdb running MiXCR on the multiplex PCR reads. Of about 150,000 distinct CDR3 sequences in the sample, 20% to 25% were seen once. Axillary draining lymph nodes of breast cancer patients supplied the node samples. Sequenced: axillary lymph node tissue. These receptors were collected from a female donor with breast cancer. Some clones in this sample may be carry-over from other donors' samples.

The sample holds a few counts of this clonotype. V and J are TRBV28 and TRBJ2-7; D tentatively reads TRBD1 or TRBD2 (5 bases each). V dropped 6 bases and J dropped 5 bases, with 11 bases sitting between them. This CDR3 region has 12 residues. Per the germline V gene, CDR1 is MDHEN and CDR2 is SYDVKM. The CDR3 loop is CASRGDVNEQYF. The CDR3 bases are TGTGCCAGCAGGGGGGATGTGAACGAGCAGTACTTC.

There are many counts of this clonotype. This sequence joins TRBV5-4 and TRBJ2-2; TRBD2 matches 7 bases. The V gene end was trimmed by 4 bases and the J gene end by 4 bases; junction bases not matched to a gene: 4. This CDR3 is built from 14 residues. Germline V lookup: CDR1 SGHNT, CDR2 YYREEE (reference sequence). CDR3 region: CASSREVATGELFF. CDR3 nucleotide sequence: TGTGCCAGCAGCCGGGAGGTGGCCACCGGGGAGCTGTTTTTT.

This clonotype was picked up many times. The chain employs TRBV7-2 and TRBJ2-7, with 15 bases aligning to TRBD2. The V and J ends lost 4 bases and 5 bases, in that order; junction bases with no gene match: 12. The CDR3 sequence is 18 residues long. Germline V gene data show CDR1 as SGHTA and CDR2 as FQGNSA. CDR3 sequence: CASSSTSGTSGRRNEQYF. The CDR3 region has the DNA TGTGCCAGCAGCTCTACCTCCGGGACTAGCGGGAGGAGAAACGAGCAGTACTTC.

This clonotype was picked up many times. J is TRBJ2-1 and V is TRBV12-3 or TRBV12-4; D remains unclear. The CDR3 length is 16 residues. V was trimmed by 1 base and J by 4 bases, leaving 14 bases between them. CDR3 coding DNA: TGTGCCAGCAGTTTAGGGGTGGGCCCCGCTTACAATGAGCAGTTCTTC. The encoded protein is CASSLGVGPAYNEQFF.